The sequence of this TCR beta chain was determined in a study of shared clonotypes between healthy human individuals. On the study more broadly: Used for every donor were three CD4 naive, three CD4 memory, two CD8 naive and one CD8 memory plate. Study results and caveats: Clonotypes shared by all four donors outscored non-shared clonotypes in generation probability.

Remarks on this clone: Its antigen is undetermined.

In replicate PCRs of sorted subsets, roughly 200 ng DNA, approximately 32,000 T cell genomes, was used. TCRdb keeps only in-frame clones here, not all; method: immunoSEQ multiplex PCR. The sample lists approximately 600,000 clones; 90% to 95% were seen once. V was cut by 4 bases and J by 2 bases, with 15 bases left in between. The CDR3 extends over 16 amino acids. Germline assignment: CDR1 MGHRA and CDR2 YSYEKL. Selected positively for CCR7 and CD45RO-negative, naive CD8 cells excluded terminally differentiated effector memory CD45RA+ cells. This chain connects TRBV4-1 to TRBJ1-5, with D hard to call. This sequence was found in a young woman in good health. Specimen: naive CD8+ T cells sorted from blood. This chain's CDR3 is CASSPNNRRGNQPQHF. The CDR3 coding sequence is TGCGCCAGCAGCCCAAACAACCGTAGGGGCAATCAGCCCCAGCATTTT.